This T cell receptor (beta chain) originates from a study of shared clonotypes between healthy human individuals. Study observations and caveats: Compared with clonotypes that all four donors shared, non-shared clonotypes had lower generation probabilities. Only blood underwent sampling, and tissue repertoires likely differ.

To note about this clone: Its antigen is unidentified.

CD45RA+ naive and CD45RA-negative memory subsets were separated from CD4+ cells. Genomic DNA from each subset was divided evenly over several immunoSEQ plates. Clones were read by immunoSEQ multiplex PCR, and TCRdb kept only the in-frame ones, dropping some. The sample comprises approximately 1,500,000 clones, nearly 99% of which are singletons, and roughly 0.42% rests with the top ten. The specimen sequenced was naive CD4+ T cells sorted from blood. Sample subset: CD45RA+ positively selected. This clonotype originated in a man aged 25 to 45 in good health.

The CDR3 sequence is CASSSQGNEKLFF. CDR3 nucleotide sequence: TGTGCCAGCAGCTCCCAGGGTAACGAAAAACTGTTTTTT. The chain combines TRBV7-9 with TRBJ1-4, with TRBD1 as a possible D gene (5 bases). The CDR3 has 13 residues. The germline V gene has CDR1 SEHNR and CDR2 FQNEAQ (reference sequence). V was shortened by 4 bases and J by 8 bases, with 11 bases between the two germline ends. Together with reference TRBV7-9 and TRBJ1-4, the CDR3 gives the full variable domain: DTGVSQNPRHKITKRGQNVTFRCDPISEHNRLYWYRQTLGQGPEFLTYFQNEAQLEKSRLLSDRFSAERPKGSFSTLEIQRTEQGDSAMYLCASSSQGNEKLFFGSGTQLSVL.